This T cell receptor (beta chain) was documented in a study of immune cell composition in non-small cell lung cancer. Whole-study context: Histologic subtype was mainly adenocarcinoma or squamous cell carcinoma.

Normal lung was taken at the farthest possible site, at least 3 cm from tumour. This clone turned up a few times. J lost 2 bases, V lost 4 bases, and 4 bases had no gene match. CDR3 size: 15 residues. The V gene's germline CDR1 is MDHEN and CDR2 SYDVKM. TCRdb's table, derived via immunoSEQ multiplex PCR, lists solely in-frame clones and lacks some. The table has fewer than 2,000 clones, approximately 80% seen once. The receptor was derived from a human donor with non-small cell lung cancer. This chain uses TRBV28 with TRBJ2-2; 7 bases align to TRBD1. Sequenced: non-adjacent lung tissue. The CDR3 region has the DNA TGTGCCAGCAGTTCCCGACAGGGAAACACCGGGGAGCTGTTTTTT. Protein sequence: CASSSRQGNTGELFF.